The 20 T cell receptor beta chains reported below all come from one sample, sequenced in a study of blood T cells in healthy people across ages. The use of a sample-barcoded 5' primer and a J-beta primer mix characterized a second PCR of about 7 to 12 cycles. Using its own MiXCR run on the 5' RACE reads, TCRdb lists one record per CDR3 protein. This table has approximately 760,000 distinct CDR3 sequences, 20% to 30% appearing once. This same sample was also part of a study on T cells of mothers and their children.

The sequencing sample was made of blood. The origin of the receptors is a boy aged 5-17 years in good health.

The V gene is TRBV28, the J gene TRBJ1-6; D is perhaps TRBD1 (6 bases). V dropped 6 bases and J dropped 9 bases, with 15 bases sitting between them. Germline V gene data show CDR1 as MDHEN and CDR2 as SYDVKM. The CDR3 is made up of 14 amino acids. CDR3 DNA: TGTGCCAGCAGACAACAGGGATCGGGTTCACCCCTCCACTTT. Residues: CASRQQGSGSPLHF.

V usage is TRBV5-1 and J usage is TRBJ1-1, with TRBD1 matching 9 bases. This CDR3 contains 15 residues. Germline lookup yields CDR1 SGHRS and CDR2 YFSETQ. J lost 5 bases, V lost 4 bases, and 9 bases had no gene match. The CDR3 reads CASSKSTGGGTEAFF. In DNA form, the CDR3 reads TGCGCCAGCAGCAAATCTACAGGGGGCGGAACTGAAGCTTTCTTT.

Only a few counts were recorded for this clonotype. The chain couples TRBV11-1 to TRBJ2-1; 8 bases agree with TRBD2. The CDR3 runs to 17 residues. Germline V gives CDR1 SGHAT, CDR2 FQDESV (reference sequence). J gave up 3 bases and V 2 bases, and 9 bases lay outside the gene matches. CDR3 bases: TGTGCCAGCAGCTTATCGGGAGGGTCCTCCCTCTACAATGAGCAGTTCTTC. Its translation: CASSLSGGSSLYNEQFF.

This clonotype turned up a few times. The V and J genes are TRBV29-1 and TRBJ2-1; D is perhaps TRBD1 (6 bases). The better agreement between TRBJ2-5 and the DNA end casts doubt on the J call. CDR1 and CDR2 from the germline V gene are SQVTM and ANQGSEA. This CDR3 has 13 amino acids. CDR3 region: CSARGHRQETQYF. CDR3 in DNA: TGCAGCGCTAGGGGACATCGCCAAGAGACCCAGTACTTC.

The CDR3 reads CASSSPSPREQYF. CDR3 coding DNA: TGTGCCAGCAGTTCACCCTCCCCCCGCGAGCAGTACTTC. This rearrangement joins TRBV6-2 or TRBV6-3 to TRBJ2-7; no clear D. Trimming removed 4 bases at V and 6 bases at J, with 13 bases between. The CDR3 totals 13 residues. In germline, CDR1 is MNHEY, CDR2 SVGEGT.

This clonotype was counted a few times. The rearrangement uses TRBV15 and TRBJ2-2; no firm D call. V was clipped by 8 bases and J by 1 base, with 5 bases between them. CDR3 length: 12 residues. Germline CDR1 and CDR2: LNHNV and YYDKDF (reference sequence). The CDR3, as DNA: TGTGCCACCGGGGAGAACACCGGGGAGCTGTTTTTT. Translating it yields CATGENTGELFF.

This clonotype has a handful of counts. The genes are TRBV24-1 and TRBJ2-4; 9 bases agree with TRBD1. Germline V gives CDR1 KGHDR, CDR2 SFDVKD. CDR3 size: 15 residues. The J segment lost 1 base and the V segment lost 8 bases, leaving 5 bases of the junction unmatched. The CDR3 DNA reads TGTGCCACCATCCGGGACAGGGTGGCCAAAAACATTCAGTACTTC. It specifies CATIRDRVAKNIQYF.

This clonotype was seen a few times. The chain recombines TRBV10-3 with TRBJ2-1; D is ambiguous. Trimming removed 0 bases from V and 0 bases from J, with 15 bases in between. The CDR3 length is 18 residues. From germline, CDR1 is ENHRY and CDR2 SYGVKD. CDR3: CAISESPVGFGSYNEQFF. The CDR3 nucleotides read TGTGCCATCAGTGAGTCCCCCGTAGGATTTGGCTCCTACAATGAGCAGTTCTTC.

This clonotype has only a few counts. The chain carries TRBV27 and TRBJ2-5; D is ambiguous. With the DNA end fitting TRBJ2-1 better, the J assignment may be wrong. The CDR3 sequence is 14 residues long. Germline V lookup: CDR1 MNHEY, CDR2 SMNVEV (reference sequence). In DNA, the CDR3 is TGTGCCAGCAGTTTATCGATAACGGACAATGAGCAGTTCTTC. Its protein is CASSLSITDNEQFF.

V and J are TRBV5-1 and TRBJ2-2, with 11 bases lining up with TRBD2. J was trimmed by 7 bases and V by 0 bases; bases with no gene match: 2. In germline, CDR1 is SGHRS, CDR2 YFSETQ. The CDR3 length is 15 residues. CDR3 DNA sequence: TGCGCCAGCAGCTTGGCGACTAGCGGGGTCGGGGAGCTGTTTTTT. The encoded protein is CASSLATSGVGELFF.

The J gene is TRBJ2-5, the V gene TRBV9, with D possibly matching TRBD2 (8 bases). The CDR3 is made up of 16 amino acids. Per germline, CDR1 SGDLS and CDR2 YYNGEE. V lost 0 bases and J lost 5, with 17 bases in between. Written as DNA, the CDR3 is TGTGCCAGCAGCGTAGTAGGTAGCGGGACAGTGGAGACCCAGTACTTC. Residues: CASSVVGSGTVETQYF.

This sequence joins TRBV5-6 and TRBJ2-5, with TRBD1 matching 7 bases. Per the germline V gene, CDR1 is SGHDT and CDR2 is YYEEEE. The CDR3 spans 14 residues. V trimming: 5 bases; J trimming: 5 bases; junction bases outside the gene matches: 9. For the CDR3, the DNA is TGTGCCAGCAGTGGGACAGTCATTCCGGAGACCCAGTACTTC. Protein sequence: CASSGTVIPETQYF.

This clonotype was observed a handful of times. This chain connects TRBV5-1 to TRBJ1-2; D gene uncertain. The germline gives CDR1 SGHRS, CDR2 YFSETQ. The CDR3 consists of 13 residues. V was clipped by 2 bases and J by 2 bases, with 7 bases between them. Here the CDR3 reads CASSFEVNYGYTF. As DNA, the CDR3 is TGCGCCAGCAGCTTCGAGGTGAACTATGGCTACACCTTC.

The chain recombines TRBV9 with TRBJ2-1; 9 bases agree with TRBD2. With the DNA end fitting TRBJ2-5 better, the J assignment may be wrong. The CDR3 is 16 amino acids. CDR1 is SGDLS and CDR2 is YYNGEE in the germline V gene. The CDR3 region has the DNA TGTGCCAGCAGCGTAGGAGCGGGGGGTGGCCAAGAGACCCAGTACTTC. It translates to CASSVGAGGGQETQYF.

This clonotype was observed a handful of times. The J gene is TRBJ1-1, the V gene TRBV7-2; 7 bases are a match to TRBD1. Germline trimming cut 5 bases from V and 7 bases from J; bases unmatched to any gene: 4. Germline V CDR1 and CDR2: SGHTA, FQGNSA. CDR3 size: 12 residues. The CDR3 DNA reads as TGTGCCAGCAGCGATTACAGGGGTGAAGCTTTCTTT. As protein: CASSDYRGEAFF.

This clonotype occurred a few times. As DNA, the CDR3 is TGTGCCAGCAGCTCATTACAGGGGGCTATGGATGAGCAGTTCTTC. Its translation is CASSSLQGAMDEQFF. The J gene is TRBJ2-1, the V gene TRBV7-2; 9 bases agree with TRBD1. V trimming: 4 bases; J trimming: 8 bases; junction bases outside the gene matches: 9. From germline, CDR1 is SGHTA and CDR2 FQGNSA. This CDR3 spans 15 amino acids.

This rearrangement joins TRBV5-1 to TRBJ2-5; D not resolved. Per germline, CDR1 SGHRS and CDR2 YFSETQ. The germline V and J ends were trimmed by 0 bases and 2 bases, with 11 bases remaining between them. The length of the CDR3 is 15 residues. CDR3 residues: CASSLESGSQETQYF. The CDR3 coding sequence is TGCGCCAGCAGCTTGGAATCCGGGTCGCAAGAGACCCAGTACTTC.

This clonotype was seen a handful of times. CDR3 bases: TGCGCCAGCAGCAAGGTCCTAGCGGGAGGCACCGGGGAGCTGTTTTTT. It translates to CASSKVLAGGTGELFF. J is TRBJ2-2 and V is TRBV5-1; 11 nucleotides line up with TRBD2. Per germline, CDR1 SGHRS and CDR2 YFSETQ. This CDR3 contains 16 residues. Trimming removed 4 bases from V and 4 bases from J; junction bases left unmatched: 6.

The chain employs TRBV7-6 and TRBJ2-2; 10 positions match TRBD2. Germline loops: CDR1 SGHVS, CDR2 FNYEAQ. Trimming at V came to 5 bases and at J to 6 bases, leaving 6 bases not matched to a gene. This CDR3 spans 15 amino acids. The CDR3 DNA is TGTGCCAGCAGCGAACCTAGCGGGAGCTCCGGGGAGCTGTTTTTT. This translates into CASSEPSGSSGELFF.

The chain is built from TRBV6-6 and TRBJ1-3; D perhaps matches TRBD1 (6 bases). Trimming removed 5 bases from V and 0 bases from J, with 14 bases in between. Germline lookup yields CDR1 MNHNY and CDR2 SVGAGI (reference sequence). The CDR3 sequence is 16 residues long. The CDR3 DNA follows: TGTGCCAGCAGTAACTATACAGGGAACTCTGGAAACACCATATATTTT. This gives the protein CASSNYTGNSGNTIYF.